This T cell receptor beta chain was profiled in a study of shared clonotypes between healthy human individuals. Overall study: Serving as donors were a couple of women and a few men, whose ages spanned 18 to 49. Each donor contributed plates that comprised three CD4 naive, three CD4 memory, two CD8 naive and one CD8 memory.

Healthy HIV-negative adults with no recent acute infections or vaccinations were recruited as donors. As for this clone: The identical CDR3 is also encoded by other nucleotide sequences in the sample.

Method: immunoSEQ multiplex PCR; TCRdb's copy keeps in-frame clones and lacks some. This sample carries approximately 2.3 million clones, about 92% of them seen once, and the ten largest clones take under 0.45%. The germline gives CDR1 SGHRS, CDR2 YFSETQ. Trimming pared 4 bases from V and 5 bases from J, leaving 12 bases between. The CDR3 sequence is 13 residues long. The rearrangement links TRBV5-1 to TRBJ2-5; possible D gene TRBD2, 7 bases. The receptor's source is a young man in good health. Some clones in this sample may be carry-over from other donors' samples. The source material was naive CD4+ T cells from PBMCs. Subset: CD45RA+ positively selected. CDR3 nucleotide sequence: TGCGCCAGCAGCCGCGGGGGCGGTGAGACCCAGTACTTC. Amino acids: CASSRGGGETQYF.